Below, 21 T cell receptor beta chains from the same sample are listed, as sequenced in a study of T cells in Graves' hyperthyroidism and ophthalmopathy. Amplification targeted TCR beta CDR3 regions from RNA transcripts. The HTBI set primed first-round TCR CDR3 RT-PCR. One entry per CDR3 protein, called by TCRdb with MiXCR from the multiplex PCR reads. The sample has 660,000 or so distinct CDR3 sequences; around 21% are singletons. The source material was blood. The source is a man aged 30-40 years with Graves' ophthalmopathy.

The chain links TRBV20-1 to TRBJ2-2, with D unclear. The CDR3 is made up of 14 amino acids. V was cut by 0 bases and J by 4 bases, with 9 bases left in between. The germline gives CDR1 DFQATT, CDR2 SNEGSKA (reference sequence). In DNA form, the CDR3 reads TGCAGTGCTAGAGATTCGGGTAGCACCGGGGAGCTGTTTTTT. Translated: CSARDSGSTGELFF.

The chain links TRBV10-3 to TRBJ1-5, with D possibly matching TRBD1 (6 bases). The V gene's germline CDR1 is ENHRY and CDR2 SYGVKD. Trimming pared 11 bases from V and 3 bases from J, leaving 14 bases between. The CDR3 is 13 amino acids. For the CDR3, the DNA is TGTGCCGTAGGGGGGGGGAACAATCAGCCCCAGCATTTT. It translates to CAVGGGNNQPQHF.

This clonotype has just a few counts. The CDR3 spells CAISDQTATYEQYF. In nucleotides, the CDR3 is TGTGCCATCAGTGACCAGACAGCGACCTACGAGCAGTACTTC. The chain employs TRBV10-3 and TRBJ2-7; perhaps TRBD1 as D (5 bases). The CDR3 has 14 residues. Germline CDR1 ENHRY, CDR2 SYGVKD. Trimming took 3 bases from V and 2 from J, leaving 11 bases between them.

This clonotype turned up a few times. The chain recombines TRBV20-1 with TRBJ1-1; 7 bases are shared with TRBD1. J lost 5 bases, V lost 6 bases, and 6 bases had no gene match. The CDR3 totals 12 residues. Germline loops: CDR1 DFQATT, CDR2 SNEGSKA (reference sequence). DNA of the CDR3: TGCAGTGCCGTGACAGGGACTACTGAAGCTTTCTTT. Its translation is CSAVTGTTEAFF.

Ten or more counts support this clonotype. V is TRBV28 and J is TRBJ2-7, with TRBD1 identical over 9 bases. The CDR3 covers 15 residues. From germline, CDR1 is MDHEN and CDR2 SYDVKM. V shed 6 bases, J shed 1 base, and the junction held 7 bases outside the gene matches. In DNA, the CDR3 is TGTGCCAGCAGCCCCGGGGACAGGGATTCCTACGAGCAGTACTTC. It encodes CASSPGDRDSYEQYF.

This sequence joins TRBV15 and TRBJ2-1; D ambiguous. The germline V and J ends were trimmed by 1 base and 7 bases, with 5 bases remaining between them. Germline CDR1 reads LNHNV; CDR2 reads YYDKDF (reference sequence). CDR3 length equals 12 residues. CDR3 in DNA: TGTGCCACCAGCAGAGGGGGAAATGAGCAGTTCTTC. Protein product: CATSRGGNEQFF.

Remarks on this clonotype: This could be a read error, since a much larger clone is one nucleotide away. V is TRBV30 and J is TRBJ1-5, with D hard to call. The CDR3 sequence is 15 residues long. The germline V gene encodes CDR1 GTSNPN and CDR2 SVGIG (reference sequence). This CDR3 reads CAWSDGVYRNQPLHF. CDR3 sequence (DNA): TGTGCCTGGAGTGATGGGGTATATAGGAATCAGCCCCTGCATTTT.

This clonotype was counted between two and nine times. The chain combines TRBV2 with TRBJ2-6, with 10 positions matching TRBD1. J lost 2 bases, V lost 4 bases, and 5 bases had no gene match. This CDR3 contains 17 residues. Looked up from germline, CDR1 is SNHLY and CDR2 is FYNNEI. This CDR3 is CASSAGDRGAGANVLTF. For the CDR3, the DNA is TGTGCCAGCAGTGCGGGGGACAGGGGAGCTGGGGCCAACGTCCTGACTTTC.

This clonotype turned up a few times. V usage is TRBV20-1 and J usage is TRBJ2-7, with TRBD2 as a possible D gene (6 bases). CDR3 length: 14 amino acids. Trimming pared 5 bases from V and 3 bases from J, leaving 17 bases between. In germline, CDR1 is DFQATT, CDR2 SNEGSKA (reference sequence). The CDR3 spells CSASPGLNLYEQYF. The CDR3, as DNA: TGCAGTGCTTCCCCGGGACTCAACCTCTACGAGCAGTACTTC.

This chain links TRBV2 with TRBJ1-2; a possible D gene is TRBD1 (5 bases). The CDR3 extends over 14 amino acids. V lost 7 bases, J lost 4 bases, and 16 bases lay in between. In germline, CDR1 is SNHLY, CDR2 FYNNEI. CDR3: CASIRGRASYGYTF. DNA of the CDR3: TGTGCCAGCATAAGGGGCAGGGCGAGCTATGGCTACACCTTC.

Ten or more counts support this clonotype. The chain joins TRBV12-3 or TRBV12-4 to TRBJ1-1; no clear D gene. Trimming took off 6 bases at V and 4 bases at J, with 9 bases between the two ends. The CDR3 totals 12 residues. The CDR3 protein is CASREIGTEAFF. CDR3 nucleotide sequence: TGTGCCAGCAGAGAAATAGGCACTGAAGCTTTCTTT.

At least ten counts were recorded for this clonotype. The chain combines TRBV20-1 with TRBJ1-4; D is unresolved. Trimming shortened V by 3 bases and J by 8 bases, and 10 bases separated the two germline ends. This CDR3 has 12 amino acids. Germline assignment: CDR1 DFQATT and CDR2 SNEGSKA (reference sequence). CDR3 residues: CSARSLDEKLFF. The CDR3 DNA follows: TGCAGTGCTAGGTCACTAGACGAAAAACTGTTTTTT.

In its sample, this clonotype was seen many times. This sequence joins TRBV28 and TRBJ2-7, with D possibly TRBD2 on 5 matching bases. Between the trimmed V and J ends, which lost 8 bases and 3 bases, there was a span of 11 bases. Germline-derived CDR1 and CDR2 are MDHEN and SYDVKM. The CDR3 is 12 residues long. The CDR3 loop reads CASGREGYEQYF. CDR3 nucleotides: TGTGCCAGCGGCCGTGAGGGCTACGAGCAGTACTTC.

This chain uses TRBV4-2 with TRBJ2-1, with 13 bases aligning to TRBD2. The CDR3 loop spans 15 amino acids. Trimming took 1 base from V and 6 from J; bases not matched to a gene: 0. CDR1 is LGHNA, CDR2 YNFKEQ, per germline. The CDR3 bases are TGTGCCAGCAGCCAAGGGACTAGCGGGAGCAATGAGCAGTTCTTC. Translated, it gives CASSQGTSGSNEQFF.

This chain connects TRBV30 to TRBJ2-5; D is possibly TRBD1 (6 bases). CDR1 and CDR2 (germline): GTSNPN, SVGIG (reference sequence). The CDR3 is made up of 16 amino acids. V lost 0 bases and J lost 3, with 17 bases in between. The CDR3 DNA follows: TGTGCCTGGAGTGTGGGGGCAGGATTTAGCGAAGAGACCCAGTACTTC. It yields the protein CAWSVGAGFSEETQYF. Based on the CDR3 plus reference TRBV30 and TRBJ2-5, the full variable domain is SQTIHQWPATLVQPVGSPLSLECTVEGTSNPNLYWYRQAAGRGLQLLFYSVGIGQISSEVPQNLSASRPQDRQFILSSKKLLLSDSGFYLCAWSVGAGFSEETQYFGPGTRLLVL.

The rearrangement links TRBV28 to TRBJ2-7; possibly TRBD1 for D (6 bases). The length of the CDR3 is 17 residues. Germline assignment: CDR1 MDHEN and CDR2 SYDVKM. The ends were cut back, 3 bases at V and 2 bases at J, with 20 bases in the middle. The CDR3 DNA is TGTGCCAGCAGTTTGGGTCCCGAGGGGGAGCTCCCCTACGAGCAGTACTTC. It yields the protein CASSLGPEGELPYEQYF.

This clonotype showed up many times. For the CDR3, the DNA is TGTGCCATCAGGGTTGGGACAGCCGGTCCCAACACTGAAGCTTTCTTT. Its translation is CAIRVGTAGPNTEAFF. This chain connects TRBV10-3 to TRBJ1-1; TRBD1 matches 7 bases. V was clipped by 6 bases and J by 2 bases; unmatched bases: 12. CDR3 size: 16 residues. Germline-derived CDR1 and CDR2 are ENHRY and SYGVKD.

About this clonotype itself: The missing conserved phenylalanine or tryptophan at the end of this CDR3 makes a read error likely. The chain carries TRBV18 and TRBJ2-1; 8 bases match TRBD2. The germline CDR1 and CDR2 sequences are KGHSH and LQKENI. V lost 5 bases and J lost 2; bases outside the gene matches: 5. CDR3 length: 15 residues. In nucleotides, the CDR3 is TGTGCCAGCTCAACACTAGCGGCAACCTACAATGAGCAGTTCCTC. Translated, it gives CASSTLAATYNEQFL.

The sample holds many counts of this clonotype. V usage is TRBV5-5 and J usage is TRBJ2-1, with unresolved D. Germline CDR1 and CDR2: SGHKS and YYEKEE (reference sequence). With 4 bases removed from V and 8 bases from J, the gap between germline ends came to 7 bases. CDR3 length: 11 residues. CDR3 protein: CASSRRDEQFF. The DNA for the CDR3 is TGTGCCAGCAGCCGCCGGGATGAGCAGTTCTTC.

V usage is TRBV4-2 and J usage is TRBJ2-2; D unresolved. V lost 4 bases to trimming and J lost 6 bases, with 9 bases between them. Looked up from germline, CDR1 is LGHNA and CDR2 is YNFKEQ. The CDR3 has 13 residues. The CDR3 sequence is CASSPDLSGELFF. Here the CDR3 DNA reads TGTGCCAGCAGCCCAGACTTGTCCGGGGAGCTGTTTTTT.

By its share, this clonotype is medium-sized. The chain couples TRBV2 to TRBJ1-1, with D unclear. In germline, CDR1 is SNHLY, CDR2 FYNNEI. Trimming stripped 6 bases from V and 4 bases from J, with 18 bases between. This CDR3 spans 15 amino acids. The CDR3 loop is CASSSGRLSVTEAFF. The CDR3 DNA sequence: TGTGCCAGCAGCTCCGGAAGGCTCTCGGTCACTGAAGCTTTCTTT.